The clone carrying this TCR beta chain was seen more than once but under ten times. The sample originates from a study of regulatory T cells in long-lasting Graves disease. The CDR3 is 17 amino acids. CDR1 and CDR2 from the germline V gene are MRHNA and SNTAGT. Trimming removed 1 base at V and 3 bases at J, with 16 bases between. Combining iRepertoire HTBI primers with Arm-PCR of CDR3 regions, the authors built TCR beta libraries. MiXCR, applied by TCRdb to the multiplex PCR reads, yields one record per CDR3 protein. The sample carries under 450,000 distinct CDR3 sequences, roughly 17% recorded once. The time point is: newly diagnosed GD, antithyroid drugs for less than 3 months. After RNA was extracted from PBMCs, the TCR library was made from it. These data are also associated with another study on T cells in Graves' hyperthyroidism and ophthalmopathy. That work states: First-round RT-PCR of the TCR CDR3 relied on the HTBI primer set.

This chain links TRBV6-4 with TRBJ1-5; the D is unclear. This sequence was found in a woman aged 18 to 35 with Graves disease. The specimen was peripheral blood mononuclear cells (PBMCs), collected at new diagnosis, from a patient treated with antithyroid drugs. This CDR3 reads CASSDFRGVRSNQPQHF. CDR3 bases: TGTGCCAGCAGTGACTTCCGGGGAGTTCGGTCCAATCAGCCCCAGCATTTT.